This T cell receptor (beta chain) comes out of a study of cytomegalovirus exposure and HLA in healthy donors. The PCR had 60 Vbeta and 13 Jbeta primers. Per the study methods: Around 80 million unique TCR beta chains, some 9.9 million of them shared, were counted by a later analysis. Profiled with immunoSEQ multiplex PCR; TCRdb holds only in-frame clones, not every one. That table is the source of V, J and clone size, and D and trimming were worked out from the DNA. The data contain approximately 110,000 clones, 60% to 75% of them singletons. In the case of this clone: The antigen is undetermined.

Whole-study findings and limits: Some 150 TCR beta chains were listed as cytomegalovirus-associated. Solely CMV serostatus was available to characterize immune exposure.

The specimen was PBMCs. This receptor was taken from a man aged 35-49 years in good health and CMV-seropositive.

CDR3 bases: TGCGCCAGCAGCTCCACGCCTCAGGGGAAAAGAGGCACAGATACGCAGTATTTT. It is translated as CASSSTPQGKRGTDTQYF. The V call is TRBV5-1, the J call TRBJ2-3; D possibly corresponds to TRBD1 (6 bases). Deletions cut 3 bases from V and 1 base from J, with 21 bases between. CDR3 length equals 18 residues. The germline V gene has CDR1 SGHRS and CDR2 YFSETQ.